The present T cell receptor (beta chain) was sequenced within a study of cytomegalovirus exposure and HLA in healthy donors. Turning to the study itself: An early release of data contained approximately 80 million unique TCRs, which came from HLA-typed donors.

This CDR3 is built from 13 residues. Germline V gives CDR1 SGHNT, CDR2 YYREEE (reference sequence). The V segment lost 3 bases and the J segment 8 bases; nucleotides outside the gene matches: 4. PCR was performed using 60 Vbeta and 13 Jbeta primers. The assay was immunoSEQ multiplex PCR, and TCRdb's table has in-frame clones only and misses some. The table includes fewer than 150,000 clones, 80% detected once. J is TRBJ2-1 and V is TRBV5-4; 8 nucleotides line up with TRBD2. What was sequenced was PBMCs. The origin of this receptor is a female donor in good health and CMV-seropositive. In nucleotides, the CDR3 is TGTGCCAGCAGCTCGGGGGGGCGGTATGAGCAGTTCTTC. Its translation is CASSSGGRYEQFF.